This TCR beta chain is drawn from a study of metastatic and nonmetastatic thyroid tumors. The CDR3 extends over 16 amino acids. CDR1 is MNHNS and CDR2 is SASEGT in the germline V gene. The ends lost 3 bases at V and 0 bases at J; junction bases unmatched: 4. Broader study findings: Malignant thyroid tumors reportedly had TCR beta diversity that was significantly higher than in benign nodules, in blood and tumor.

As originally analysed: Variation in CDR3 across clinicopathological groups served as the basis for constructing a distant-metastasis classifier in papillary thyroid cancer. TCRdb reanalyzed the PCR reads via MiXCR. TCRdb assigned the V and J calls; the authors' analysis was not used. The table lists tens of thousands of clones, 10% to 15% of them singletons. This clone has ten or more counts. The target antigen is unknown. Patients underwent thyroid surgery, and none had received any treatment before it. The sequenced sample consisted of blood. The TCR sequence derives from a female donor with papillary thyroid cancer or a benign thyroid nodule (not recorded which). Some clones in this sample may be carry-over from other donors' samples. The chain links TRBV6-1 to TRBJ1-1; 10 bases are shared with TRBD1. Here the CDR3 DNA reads TGTGCCAGCAGTGACCGGACAGGGGGTGTGAACACTGAAGCTTTCTTT. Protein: CASSDRTGGVNTEAFF.